This T cell receptor beta chain appears in the sequencing data of a study of T cell repertoires in ileal Crohn's disease. In the study overall: Approximately 32% were active smokers at surgery; median disease duration was roughly 7.9 years. Broader study findings: Compared with CD4 T cells, sorted CD8 cells carried more expanded clones.

A remark on this clone: The antigen remains unidentified.

V was trimmed by 1 base and J by 0 bases, leaving 13 bases between them. Per the germline V gene, CDR1 is SGHVS and CDR2 is FQNEAQ. The CDR3 has 16 amino acids. Assay used: immunoSEQ multiplex PCR; TCRdb lists only in-frame clones, some missing. Altogether approximately 1,200 clones are present, 85% to 95% being singletons, with the ten largest covering roughly 2.6%. This sequence was found in an adult with Crohn's disease. The J gene is TRBJ2-7, the V gene TRBV7-8; perhaps TRBD2 as D (7 bases). The sample taken for sequencing was ileal tissue. The CDR3 is CASSLVAGAFSYEQYF. The CDR3 nucleotides read TGTGCCAGCAGCTTAGTCGCGGGGGCTTTCTCCTACGAGCAGTACTTC.